The sequence of this T cell receptor beta chain was determined in a study of metastatic and nonmetastatic thyroid tumors (dated by TCRdb to the early 2020s). About the full investigation: Repertoires from peripheral blood and from tumor or nodule tissue samples of malignant and benign thyroid patients were compared. General study outcomes and caveats: TCR beta diversity was reported as significantly higher in malignant tumors than in benign nodules, in both blood and tumor samples.

The trim is 6 bases for V and 1 base for J, with a gap of 9 bases between the germline ends. CDR1 DFQATT and CDR2 SNEGSKA were looked up in the germline V gene (reference sequence). There are 12 amino acids in the CDR3, from cysteine to phenylalanine inclusive. The entry retains the CDR3 DNA only, 36 bases that are in frame from base 1. The library relied on PCR. Sequencing took place on an Illumina HiSeq 4000. High-throughput sequencing was used to profile the TCR beta-chain CDR3 region of every patient. In the paper's pipeline: Drawing on CDR3 differences between clinicopathological groups, the researchers built a classifier meant to tell apart patients with distant-metastatic papillary thyroid cancer. To measure repertoire diversity the researchers used the Shannon index, while the Morisita-Horn index served to gauge how similar the tumor and blood repertoires were. TCRdb redid the processing of the public reads, applying fastp at Q25 and MiXCR, and retained in-frame beta chains. TCRdb, rather than the study authors, made the V and J calls. Here the sample has 13,000 to 15,000 clones; almost 30% occur a single time. Approximately 4% of the sample lies in the top ten.

Concerning this clone: It has no known antigen specificity. No much larger clone exists at a distance of one base, and base qualities are not known.

No treatment had been received by any patient before thyroid surgery. The study retrospectively analysed patient clinical samples collected from about 2012 to 2019 using T-cell receptor beta sequencing. This TCR derives from a female donor with papillary thyroid cancer or a benign thyroid nodule (not recorded which). Some clones in this sample may be carry-over from other donors' samples. This sequence uses TRBV20-1 and TRBJ1-1; no D gene call is confident. The sequencing input was blood. The CDR3 protein sequence reads: CSASDGNTEAFF. In nucleotide form, the sequence is TGCAGTGCCTCCGACGGGAACACTGAAGCTTTCTTT.